Sequencing of this TCR beta chain was carried out in a study of control samples from healthy donors and cancer patients. Germline CDR1 SGHTA, CDR2 FQGNSA. The ends lost 0 bases at V and 1 base at J; junction bases unmatched: 5. There are 16 residues in the CDR3. This table comes from immunoSEQ multiplex PCR, and its TCRdb copy is limited to in-frame clones, with some not included. This sample has 70,000 to 90,000 clones; roughly 90% occur once, and the top ten carry about 2%. V and J are TRBV7-2 and TRBJ1-2; 7 positions agree with TRBD1. This sequence was found in a woman aged 55-69 years with head and neck cancer. The sample comprised PBMCs. CDR3: CASSLAPGQSNYGYTF. The CDR3 nucleotides are TGTGCCAGCAGCTTAGCACCGGGACAGAGTAACTATGGCTACACCTTC.